Below, 18 T cell receptor beta chains from the same sample are listed, as sequenced in a study of T cell responses to AZD1222 COVID-19 vaccine. Assay: immunoSEQ multiplex PCR; the TCRdb copy retains only in-frame clones and omits some. The sample has some 200,000 clones; more than 80% are singletons. The sequences come from peripheral blood, collected on day 0 of AZD1222 vaccination. The receptor source for this set is an adult in good health.

V is TRBV5-1 and J is TRBJ1-2; D call uncertain. CDR1 and CDR2 from the germline V gene are SGHRS and YFSETQ. The CDR3 is 15 residues long. V was trimmed by 1 base and J by 0 bases, leaving 10 bases between them. This CDR3 is CASSLRSATNYGYTF. CDR3 DNA sequence: TGCGCCAGCAGCTTGAGGTCAGCTACTAACTATGGCTACACCTTC.

The chain uses TRBV6-5 and TRBJ1-1, with D hard to call. The CDR3 is 15 amino acids. Trimming pared 8 bases from V and 1 base from J, leaving 17 bases between. The germline CDR1 and CDR2 sequences are MNHEY and SVGAGI. The CDR3 DNA follows: TGTGCCAGCGAGAGCACCCTGGGATGGAACACTGAAGCTTTCTTT. This sequence encodes CASESTLGWNTEAFF.

V gene TRBV5-4 combines with J gene TRBJ1-2; a possible D gene is TRBD1 (6 bases). Germline CDR1 is SGHNT and CDR2 is YYREEE (reference sequence). This CDR3 spans 17 amino acids. V was clipped by 5 bases and J by 2 bases, with 22 bases between them. The CDR3 loop reads CASRIQGKGIGNYGYTF. As DNA, the CDR3 is TGTGCCAGCAGAATACAGGGCAAGGGTATCGGGAACTATGGCTACACCTTC. The full variable domain, its missing parts supplied by reference TRBV5-4 and TRBJ1-2, is ETGVTQSPTHLIKTRGQQVTLRCSSQSGHNTVSWYQQALGQGPQFIFQYYREEENGRGNFPPRFSGLQFPNYSSELNVNALELDDSALYLCASRIQGKGIGNYGYTFGSGTRLTVV.

The chain employs TRBV5-1 and TRBJ2-7; 11 bases match TRBD1. Germline lookup yields CDR1 SGHRS and CDR2 YFSETQ. The CDR3 runs 13 residues. The ends lost 6 bases at V and 6 bases at J; junction bases unmatched: 5. CDR3 amino acids: CASTGQGALEQYF. The CDR3 DNA is TGCGCCAGCACTGGACAGGGGGCCCTCGAGCAGTACTTC.

This chain joins TRBV7-9 and TRBJ2-7; D may be TRBD1 or TRBD2 (5 bases each). The CDR3 has 19 residues. Germline loops: CDR1 SEHNR, CDR2 FQNEAQ (reference sequence). Between the trimmed V and J ends, which lost 4 bases and 3 bases, there was a span of 28 bases. The CDR3 DNA reads TGTGCCAGCAGCTCAAGCCGAGGGGCCTCGGCCCCCTATCACTACGAGCAGTACTTC. Its protein is CASSSSRGASAPYHYEQYF.

The rearrangement uses TRBV3-1 (or the pseudogene TRBV3-2) and TRBJ1-2, with no clear D. Germline CDR1 reads LGHDT; CDR2 reads YNNKEL (reference sequence). This CDR3 has 13 residues. Trimming removed 5 bases at V and 3 bases at J, with 10 bases between. This CDR3 reads CASSSGPYYGYTF. The DNA of the CDR3 is TGTGCCAGCAGCTCGGGCCCTTACTATGGCTACACCTTC.

The genes are TRBV30 and TRBJ1-6; D is possibly TRBD1 (5 bases). CDR3 length: 14 amino acids. The germline gives CDR1 GTSNPN, CDR2 SVGIG (reference sequence). V was cut by 2 bases and J by 3 bases, with 8 bases left in between. The CDR3 DNA is TGTGCCTGGAGTTTCGACAGCTATAATTCACCCCTCCACTTT. Encoded protein: CAWSFDSYNSPLHF.

This clone was seen only a few times. V usage is TRBV9 and J usage is TRBJ2-2; 8 positions agree with TRBD1. This CDR3 has 16 residues. The germline gives CDR1 SGDLS, CDR2 YYNGEE. Trimming removed 4 bases from V and 5 bases from J; junction bases left unmatched: 10. In DNA, the CDR3 is TGTGCCAGCAGCCCTATCGGACAGGGTGTAACCGGGGAGCTGTTTTTT. This encodes CASSPIGQGVTGELFF.

This chain links TRBV11-2 with TRBJ1-2; D uncertain. The CDR3 is 16 amino acids. The V end lost 0 bases, the J end lost 1 base, and 12 bases lay between the germline ends. Germline V gene sequence: CDR1 SGHAT, CDR2 FQNNGV. CDR3 nucleotides: TGTGCCAGCAGCTTAGATCTGGCAGGACTTAACTATGGCTACACCTTC. Its translation: CASSLDLAGLNYGYTF.

The chain links TRBV19 to TRBJ1-6, with no clear D. Trimming shortened V by 4 bases and J by 8 bases, and 18 bases separated the two germline ends. Germline V gene sequence: CDR1 LNHDA, CDR2 SQIVND (reference sequence). The CDR3 spans 16 residues. This chain's CDR3 is CASSTNGRRGDSPLHF. DNA for the CDR3: TGTGCCAGTAGTACTAACGGACGCCGGGGAGATTCACCCCTCCACTTT.

The genes are TRBV29-1 and TRBJ1-2, with a tentative D call TRBD1 (5 bases). This CDR3 contains 12 residues. Germline lookup yields CDR1 SQVTM and CDR2 ANQGSEA. V was cut by 7 bases and J by 9 bases, with 18 bases left in between. CDR3 in amino acids: CSAIHRTHSYTF. The CDR3 DNA reads as TGCAGCGCTATCCACAGGACCCACAGCTACACCTTC.

The V and J genes are TRBV19 and TRBJ2-7; perhaps TRBD2 as D (5 bases). Germline CDR1 LNHDA, CDR2 SQIVND (reference sequence). Trimming took 3 bases from V and 3 from J, leaving 12 bases between them. The CDR3 runs 14 residues. CDR3 region: CASSMGDYIYEQYF. The CDR3 DNA reads TGTGCCAGTAGTATGGGAGACTATATCTACGAGCAGTACTTC.

V gene TRBV15 combines with J gene TRBJ2-7; D might be TRBD1 or TRBD2, each matching 6 bases. Trimming took 3 bases from V and 7 from J, leaving 16 bases between them. The CDR3 has 14 amino acids. Germline CDR1 is LNHNV and CDR2 is YYDKDF (reference sequence). The CDR3 nucleotides read TGTGCCACCAGCAGGGAGGGGGGAGTCAGGGAGCAGTACTTC. Its protein is CATSREGGVREQYF.

Only one count was recorded for this clone. CDR3 sequence reads: CASKPGQSYEQYF. The CDR3 nucleotides read TGTGCCAGTAAACCGGGACAGAGCTACGAGCAGTACTTC. The V gene is TRBV19, the J gene TRBJ2-7; TRBD1 matches 7 bases. Germline CDR1 is LNHDA and CDR2 is SQIVND (reference sequence). The junction had 6 bases not matched to a gene; V was cut back by 7 bases and J by 3 bases. The CDR3 has 13 residues.

The chain couples TRBV10-3 to TRBJ2-7; tentative D call: TRBD2 (6 bases). The V gene lost 6 bases and the J gene lost 7 bases, with 10 bases spanning the gap. The V gene's germline CDR1 is ENHRY and CDR2 SYGVKD. The length of the CDR3 is 11 residues. The CDR3 reads CAIRGGREQYF. Written as DNA, the CDR3 is TGTGCCATCAGGGGGGGACGAGAGCAGTACTTC.

This chain connects TRBV6-5 to TRBJ1-1; TRBD1 aligns across 8 bases. The CDR3 runs to 14 residues. V was pared by 6 bases and J by 5 bases, with 8 bases of the junction left unmatched. CDR1 is MNHEY, CDR2 SVGAGI, per germline. CDR3 nucleotide sequence: TGTGCCAGCAGGAAGACAGGGGCCGATACTGAAGCTTTCTTT. Translating gives CASRKTGADTEAFF.

The genes are TRBV29-1 and TRBJ1-4; 10 bases line up with TRBD1. This CDR3 spans 14 amino acids. In germline, CDR1 is SQVTM, CDR2 ANQGSEA. The ends lost 4 bases at V and 8 bases at J; junction bases unmatched: 7. Here the CDR3 DNA reads TGCAGCGTTGGGACAGGGGGATTGGGAGAAAAACTGTTTTTT. It is translated as CSVGTGGLGEKLFF. Full variable domain (missing parts from reference TRBV29-1 and TRBJ1-4): SAVISQKPSRDICQRGTSLTIQCQVDSQVTMMFWYRQQPGQSLTLIATANQGSEATYESGFVIDKFPISRPNLTFSTLTVSNMSPEDSSIYLCSVGTGGLGEKLFFGSGTQLSVL.

This clone appeared a single time. The chain has TRBV6-4 and TRBJ2-7, with D maybe TRBD2 (5 bases). The CDR3 runs to 14 residues. CDR1 is MRHNA, CDR2 SNTAGT, per germline. V lost 3 bases, J lost 1 base, and 10 bases lay in between. CDR3 sequence (DNA): TGTGCCAGCAGTGATTCAGCGGAGTCCTACGAGCAGTACTTC. Amino acid sequence: CASSDSAESYEQYF.